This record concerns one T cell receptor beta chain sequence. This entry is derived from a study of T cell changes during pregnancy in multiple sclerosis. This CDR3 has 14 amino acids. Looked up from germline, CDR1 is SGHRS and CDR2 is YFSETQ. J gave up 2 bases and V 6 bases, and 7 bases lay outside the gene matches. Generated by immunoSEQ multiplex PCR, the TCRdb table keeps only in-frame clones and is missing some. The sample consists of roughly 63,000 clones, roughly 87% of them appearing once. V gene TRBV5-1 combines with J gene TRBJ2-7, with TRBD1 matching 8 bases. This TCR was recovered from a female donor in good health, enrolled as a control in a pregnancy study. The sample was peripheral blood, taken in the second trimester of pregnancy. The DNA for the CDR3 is TGCGCCAGCACTCCGACAGGGGAGGCCTACGAGCAGTACTTC. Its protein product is CASTPTGEAYEQYF.